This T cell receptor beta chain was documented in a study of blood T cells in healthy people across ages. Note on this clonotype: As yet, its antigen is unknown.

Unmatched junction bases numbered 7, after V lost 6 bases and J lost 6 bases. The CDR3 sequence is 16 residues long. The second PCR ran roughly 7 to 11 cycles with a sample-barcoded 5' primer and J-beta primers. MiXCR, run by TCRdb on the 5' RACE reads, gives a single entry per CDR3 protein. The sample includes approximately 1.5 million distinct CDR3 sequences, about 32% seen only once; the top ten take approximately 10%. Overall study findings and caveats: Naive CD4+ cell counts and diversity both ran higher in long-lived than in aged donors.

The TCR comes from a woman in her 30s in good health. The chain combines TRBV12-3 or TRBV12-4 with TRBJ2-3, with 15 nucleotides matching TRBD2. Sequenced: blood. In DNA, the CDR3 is TGTGCCAGCAGCCCCACCGGGACTAGCGGGAGGGATACGCAGTATTTT. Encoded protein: CASSPTGTSGRDTQYF.